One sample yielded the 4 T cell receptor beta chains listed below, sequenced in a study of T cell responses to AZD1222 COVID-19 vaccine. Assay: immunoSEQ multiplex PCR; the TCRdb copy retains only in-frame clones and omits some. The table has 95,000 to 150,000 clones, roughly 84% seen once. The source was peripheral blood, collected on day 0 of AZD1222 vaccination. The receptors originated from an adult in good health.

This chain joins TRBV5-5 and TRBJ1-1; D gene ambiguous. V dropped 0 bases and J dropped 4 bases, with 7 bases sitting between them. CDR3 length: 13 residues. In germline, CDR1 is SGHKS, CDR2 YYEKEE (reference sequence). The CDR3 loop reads CASSLDTTTEAFF. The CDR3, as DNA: TGTGCCAGCAGCTTGGACACAACCACTGAAGCTTTCTTT.

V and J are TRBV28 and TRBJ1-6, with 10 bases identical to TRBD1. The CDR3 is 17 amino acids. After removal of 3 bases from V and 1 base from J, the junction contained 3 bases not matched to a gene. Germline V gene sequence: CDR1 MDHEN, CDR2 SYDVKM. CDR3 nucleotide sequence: TGTGCCAGCAGTTTTGGGGACAGGGGATCCTATAATTCACCCCTCCACTTT. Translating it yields CASSFGDRGSYNSPLHF.

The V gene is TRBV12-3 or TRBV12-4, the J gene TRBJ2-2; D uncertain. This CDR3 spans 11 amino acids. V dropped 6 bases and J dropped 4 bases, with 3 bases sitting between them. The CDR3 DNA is TGTGCCAGCAGGGGCACCGGGGAGCTGTTTTTT. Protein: CASRGTGELFF.

The DNA for the CDR3 is TGTGCCACCAGTGTCCAGTGGTCAGGGCGCCGGTCCGGCTATATCGAGCAGTACTTC. It is translated as CATSVQWSGRRSGYIEQYF. The gene calls are TRBV24-1 and TRBJ2-7, with D perhaps TRBD1 (5 bases). Germline V gene lookup returns CDR1 KGHDR and CDR2 SFDVKD. V lost 5 bases to trimming and J lost 6 bases, with 31 bases between them. The CDR3 runs 19 residues.